These T cell receptor beta chains were read from a single sample in a study of technical replicates of blood from a few donors. Sequencing was performed with immunoSEQ multiplex PCR; in TCRdb, only in-frame clones are kept and a portion is missing. The sample has more than 70,000 clones; nearly 98% are singletons. The material sequenced was T cells isolated from PBMCs. These receptors all come from a human donor in good health. Each CDR3 is given with its conserved first and last residue. Fields, in order: V gene, J gene, clone size, D gene, CDR3 protein, CDR3 DNA. A D gene is named only where the DNA matches it firmly. Some rows mark clone size as missing; the rest say once, few, many or name a class of expanded clone.

TRBV4-2,TRBJ2-1,.,.,CASSQDYKRRSSYNEQFF,TGTGCCAGCAGCCAAGATTATAAGCGGCGGAGCTCCTACAATGAGCAGTTCTTC
TRBV5-6,TRBJ1-1,.,.,CASSLSGGTEAFF,TGTGCCAGCAGTCTCTCGGGCGGGACTGAAGCTTTCTTT
TRBV29-1,TRBJ2-7,once,TRBD2,CSAGLVAGEQYF,TGCAGCGCTGGACTAGTCGCCGGCGAGCAGTACTTC
TRBV7-9,TRBJ1-1,.,.,CASSLVTGDTEAFF,TGTGCCAGCAGCTTAGTCACCGGGGACACTGAAGCTTTCTTT
TRBV19,TRBJ2-7,.,TRBD2,CASRKASGASYEQYF,TGTGCCAGTAGGAAGGCCAGCGGGGCTTCCTACGAGCAGTACTTC
TRBV6-5,TRBJ2-7,.,TRBD1,CASSFGTGAYEQYF,TGTGCCAGCAGTTTCGGGACAGGCGCCTACGAGCAGTACTTC
TRBV7-9,TRBJ1-1,.,.,CASSSSRDIFKNTEAFF,TGTGCCAGCAGCTCTTCTAGGGACATTTTTAAGAACACTGAAGCTTTCTTT
TRBV29-1,TRBJ1-4,.,.,CSVEDTISVTF,TGCAGCGTTGAAGACACTATATCCGTAACTTTT
TRBV11-2,TRBJ2-2,once,TRBD2,CASSLVLLAVPSTGELFF,TGTGCCAGCAGCTTAGTGCTACTAGCGGTTCCGAGCACCGGGGAGCTGTTTTTT
TRBV6-5,TRBJ1-3,once,.,CASSGRGSGNTIYF,TGTGCCAGCAGTGGCAGGGGCTCTGGAAACACCATATATTTT
TRBV5-1,TRBJ2-2,once,TRBD2,CASGYGREITGELFF,TGCGCCAGCGGTTATGGGAGGGAAATCACCGGGGAGCTGTTTTTT
TRBV27,TRBJ2-2,.,TRBD1,CASGLPGQVPGELFF,TGTGCCAGCGGATTGCCCGGACAGGTCCCCGGGGAGCTGTTTTTT
TRBV7-6,TRBJ2-7,.,TRBD2,CASSLGAGETYEQYF,TGTGCCAGCAGCTTAGGGGCGGGGGAGACCTACGAGCAGTACTTC